The 16 T cell receptor beta chains presented below share a single source sample, sequenced in a study of T cell repertoires in ileal Crohn's disease. TCRdb's copy holds only in-frame clones and misses some; the assay was immunoSEQ multiplex PCR. The sample has over 25,000 clones, 80% seen once. Sequencing input: ileal tissue. These receptors were collected from an adult with Crohn's disease.

V usage is TRBV5-6 and J usage is TRBJ2-3, with 16 bases matching TRBD2. Germline assignment: CDR1 SGHDT and CDR2 YYEEEE. Trimming took 4 bases from V and 4 from J; bases not matched to a gene: 6. This CDR3 has 17 residues. DNA for the CDR3: TGTGCCAGCAGCGTGGGACTAGCGGGGGGGCGGTCAGATACGCAGTATTTT. As protein: CASSVGLAGGRSDTQYF.

V and J are TRBV5-1 and TRBJ2-7, with D possibly TRBD2 on 6 matching bases. Germline V gene lookup returns CDR1 SGHRS and CDR2 YFSETQ. V lost 0 bases and J 7 bases, leaving 17 bases between the germline ends. This CDR3 spans 15 amino acids. CDR3 residues: CASSLDVGLSGEQYF. The CDR3 coding sequence is TGCGCCAGCAGCTTGGATGTGGGACTGAGTGGAGAGCAGTACTTC.

The chain uses TRBV30 and TRBJ2-7; 7 bases fit TRBD1. Trimming at V came to 3 bases and at J to 2 bases, leaving 10 bases not matched to a gene. The CDR3 is made up of 15 amino acids. Germline lookup yields CDR1 GTSNPN and CDR2 SVGIG (reference sequence). CDR3 bases: TGTGCCTGGAGCCCCCGACAGGGACGAACCTACGAGCAGTACTTC. Translating it yields CAWSPRQGRTYEQYF. Complete variable domain (other parts from reference TRBV30 and TRBJ2-7): SQTIHQWPATLVQPVGSPLSLECTVEGTSNPNLYWYRQAAGRGLQLLFYSVGIGQISSEVPQNLSASRPQDRQFILSSKKLLLSDSGFYLCAWSPRQGRTYEQYFGPGTRLTVT.

The chain carries TRBV27 and TRBJ2-7; 8 bases align to TRBD2. Losses at the gene ends were 5 bases for V and 5 bases for J; bases not matched to a gene: 14. The CDR3 is 16 amino acids. In germline, CDR1 is MNHEY, CDR2 SMNVEV (reference sequence). This chain's CDR3 is CASSKTRGRPPHEQYF. The CDR3 DNA follows: TGTGCCAGCAGTAAGACTCGCGGGAGGCCCCCGCACGAGCAGTACTTC.

The V and J genes are TRBV7-2 and TRBJ1-4, with a possible D match to TRBD1 (5 bases). Germline CDR1 SGHTA, CDR2 FQGNSA. Trimming left V 5 bases short and J 4 bases short, with 11 bases between. This CDR3 spans 14 amino acids. Here the CDR3 DNA reads TGTGCCAGCAGCCGGAGGGGATTTAATGAAAAACTGTTTTTT. Its protein product is CASSRRGFNEKLFF.

V is TRBV6-1 and J is TRBJ2-7, with 8 nucleotides matching TRBD1. With V trimmed by 1 base and J by 2 bases, 4 bases remained unmatched. Germline lookup yields CDR1 MNHNS and CDR2 SASEGT. The CDR3 sequence is 15 residues long. Written as DNA, the CDR3 is TGTGCCAGCAGTGAAGAGGGGACAGGAGCCTACGAGCAGTACTTC. Translated: CASSEEGTGAYEQYF.

V and J are TRBV5-5 and TRBJ2-1; D perhaps matches TRBD2 (6 bases). This CDR3 has 15 amino acids. Trimming pared 4 bases from V and 2 bases from J, leaving 13 bases between. Germline V gene sequence: CDR1 SGHKS, CDR2 YYEKEE (reference sequence). The CDR3 DNA reads TGTGCCAGCAGCCCCACGGCGGGGACCTACAATGAGCAGTTCTTC. It codes for CASSPTAGTYNEQFF.

This chain uses TRBV2 with TRBJ2-7, with D maybe TRBD1 (6 bases). CDR3 size: 13 residues. The V gene lost 11 bases and the J gene lost 3 bases, with 17 bases spanning the gap. Germline assignment: CDR1 SNHLY and CDR2 FYNNEI. In nucleotides, the CDR3 is TGTGCCGGGACCAGGGGCCAGCGCTACGAGCAGTACTTC. Encoded protein: CAGTRGQRYEQYF.

The rearrangement links TRBV5-1 to TRBJ2-5; 7 positions agree with TRBD1. This CDR3 comprises 15 residues. Germline V gives CDR1 SGHRS, CDR2 YFSETQ. Trimming cost V 0 bases and J 5 bases; bases outside gene matches: 7. The CDR3 loop is CASSLGGGIRETQYF. The CDR3 DNA follows: TGCGCCAGCAGCTTGGGAGGGGGCATTCGGGAGACCCAGTACTTC.

The genes are TRBV7-2 and TRBJ1-2; D might be TRBD1 (5 bases). The CDR3 runs to 14 residues. The V end was cut by 5 bases, the J end by 0 bases, with 10 bases between. Germline values: CDR1 SGHTA, CDR2 FQGNSA. The CDR3 region is CASSKTVSNYGYTF. The CDR3 region has the DNA TGTGCCAGCAGCAAGACAGTTTCTAACTATGGCTACACCTTC.

The chain is built from TRBV4-3 and TRBJ1-6, with D possibly being TRBD1 (6 bases). CDR1 and CDR2 from the germline V gene are LGHNA and YSLEER. The germline V and J ends were trimmed by 0 bases and 8 bases, with 11 bases remaining between them. There are 15 residues in the CDR3. The chain's CDR3 is CASSQEWQGYSPLHF. DNA for the CDR3: TGCGCCAGCAGCCAAGAGTGGCAGGGGTATTCACCCCTCCACTTT.

This clone is a singleton in its sample. The V gene is TRBV6-1, the J gene TRBJ1-1; D may be TRBD1 (6 bases). CDR1 and CDR2 from the germline V gene are MNHNS and SASEGT. The CDR3 runs to 13 residues. Trimming removed 6 bases from V and 1 base from J, with 9 bases in between. The CDR3 reads CASSSTGNTEAFF. CDR3 coding DNA: TGTGCCAGCAGCTCGACAGGGAACACTGAAGCTTTCTTT.

The chain joins TRBV18 to TRBJ2-1; weak D call: TRBD1 (5 bases). From germline, CDR1 is KGHSH and CDR2 LQKENI. The CDR3 covers 15 residues. V was trimmed by 4 bases and J by 0 bases, leaving 10 bases between them. Here the CDR3 reads CASSRRGSSYNEQFF. For the CDR3, the DNA is TGTGCCAGCTCACGTAGGGGTAGCTCCTACAATGAGCAGTTCTTC.

The CDR3 sequence: CASSPWANEQFF. The CDR3 DNA follows: TGTGCCAGCAGTCCTTGGGCTAATGAGCAGTTCTTC. This chain connects TRBV2 to TRBJ2-1, with D unresolved. Germline V lookup: CDR1 SNHLY, CDR2 FYNNEI. This CDR3 spans 12 amino acids. V lost 5 bases to trimming and J lost 7 bases, with 9 bases between them.

The chain recombines TRBV10-3 with TRBJ2-2, with D possibly being TRBD2 (5 bases). With 2 bases removed from V and 5 bases from J, the gap between germline ends came to 12 bases. This CDR3 is built from 15 residues. Germline assignment: CDR1 ENHRY and CDR2 SYGVKD. CDR3 loop: CAISERLAETGELFF. The CDR3 DNA reads as TGTGCCATCAGTGAGCGGCTAGCAGAAACCGGGGAGCTGTTTTTT.

V is TRBV5-1 and J is TRBJ2-5; 10 positions match TRBD1. V lost 0 bases, J lost 5 bases, and 10 bases stayed unmatched. This CDR3 is 17 amino acids long. Germline V lookup: CDR1 SGHRS, CDR2 YFSETQ. The CDR3 nucleotides read TGCGCCAGCAGCTTGGGCCGACAGGGGGCTTCCGGGGAGACCCAGTACTTC. This translates into CASSLGRQGASGETQYF.